This T cell receptor beta chain originates from a study of regulatory T cells in long-lasting Graves disease. Study-level information: Graves' patients, diagnosed recently, had received antithyroid drugs under 3 months.

Germline V gene data show CDR1 as SGHTA and CDR2 as FQGNSA. V lost 5 bases and J lost 9; bases outside the gene matches: 4. The CDR3 totals 13 residues. On this clonotype itself: Its antigen is not identified.

Arm-PCR of CDR3 regions and iRepertoire HTBI primers were used to build TCR beta libraries. From the multiplex PCR reads, TCRdb called clonotypes with MiXCR, one entry per CDR3 protein. The table includes around 400,000 distinct CDR3 sequences, around 11% detected once. Whole-study findings and limits: Peripheral blood, not thyroid tissue, was the sole material studied.

Time point described: newly diagnosed GD, antithyroid drugs for less than 3 months. The TCR library was made from RNA extracted from PBMCs. These data are also associated with another study on T cells in Graves' hyperthyroidism and ophthalmopathy. That work adds: Blood samples included most of the expanded thyroid clonotypes exceeding 0.001.

The origin of this receptor is a woman aged 18-29 years with Graves disease. The source was peripheral blood mononuclear cells (PBMCs), collected at new diagnosis, from a patient treated with antithyroid drugs. This chain uses TRBV7-2 with TRBJ2-7; 13 bases are a match to TRBD2. Written as DNA, the CDR3 is TGTGCCAGCAGCCCCCGGACTAGCGGGGGGCAGTACTTC. This codes for CASSPRTSGGQYF.